This T cell receptor (beta chain) was identified in a study of identical twins. Ten or more counts support this clonotype. From germline, CDR1 is LGHDT and CDR2 YNNKEL (reference sequence). Trimming removed 1 base from V and 5 bases from J; junction bases left unmatched: 3. The CDR3 sequence is 15 residues long. TCRdb fed the 5' RACE reads into MiXCR, producing one record per CDR3 protein. The table lists around 670,000 distinct CDR3 sequences, 6.1% of them singletons. The rearrangement joins TRBV3-1 to TRBJ2-7; 12 bases are shared with TRBD2. The TCR originated in a man younger than 35 in good health. The sequencing input was naive T cells sorted from blood. As DNA, the CDR3 is TGTGCCAGCAGCCAAGGACTAGCGGGAGCCCACGAGCAGTACTTC. It specifies CASSQGLAGAHEQYF.